A single sample is the source of the 19 T cell receptor beta chains below, sequenced in a study of molecular identifiers for immune sequencing clone quantification. TCRdb used MiXCR to reprocess the PCR reads, holding one entry per CDR3 protein. The sample records approximately 550,000 distinct CDR3 sequences, 20% to 25% being singletons. Material: naive CD8+ T cells from blood, with Jurkat cell RNA spiked in. The subset is: FACS-sorted CD8+CD4-CCR7+CD45RA+ naive T cells. The receptors shown here come from a human donor in good health. Some libraries in this study had Jurkat cell RNA spiked in.

This clonotype was counted many times. This sequence joins TRBV29-1 and TRBJ2-5; tentatively, D is TRBD1 (6 bases). The CDR3 is 16 residues long. Germline V gene data show CDR1 as SQVTM and CDR2 as ANQGSEA. With 1 base removed from V and 1 base from J, the gap between germline ends came to 16 bases. CDR3 nucleotide sequence: TGCAGCGTTGAAGGGCAGGAGTGGGGGCCCCAAGAGACCCAGTACTTC. It is translated as CSVEGQEWGPQETQYF.

As for this clonotype: A read error may be the cause here, since a much bigger clone is one base away. This chain connects TRBV14 to TRBJ2-5, with D unresolved. CDR3 length: 12 residues. V gave up 4 bases and J gave up 2 bases, with 5 bases separating them. Germline V CDR1 and CDR2: SGHDN, FVKESK. CDR3 loop: CASSPAQETQYF. Written as DNA, the CDR3 is TGTGCCAGCAGCCCGGCACAAGAGACCCAGTACTTC.

Note on this clonotype: A single base separates this from a much larger clone, so it may be a read error. J is TRBJ1-1 and V is TRBV20-1, with 7 nucleotides matching TRBD1. With V trimmed by 6 bases and J by 6 bases, 10 bases remained unmatched. CDR3 length equals 13 residues. The germline V gene has CDR1 DFQATT and CDR2 SNEGSKA (reference sequence). The chain's CDR3 is CSATGAGGPEAFF. The CDR3 DNA reads TGCAGTGCAACCGGGGCAGGGGGTCCTGAAGCTTTCTTT.

Many counts were recorded for this clonotype. The J gene is TRBJ2-2, the V gene TRBV12-3 or TRBV12-4; D not certain. Trimming removed 5 bases at V and 0 bases at J, with 13 bases between. The CDR3 consists of 16 residues. DNA for the CDR3: TGTGCCAGCAGTCCCGGACGGAGAACGAACACCGGGGAGCTGTTTTTT. This encodes CASSPGRRTNTGELFF.

This clonotype appeared many times. This CDR3 is CASSLYGGGTTDTQYF. DNA of the CDR3: TGTGCCAGCAGCTTGTATGGGGGAGGAACCACAGATACGCAGTATTTT. This chain uses TRBV5-5 with TRBJ2-3; the D gene is possibly TRBD2 (6 bases). Germline V gene lookup returns CDR1 SGHKS and CDR2 YYEKEE (reference sequence). V lost 1 base to trimming and J lost 2 bases, with 14 bases between them. This CDR3 is built from 16 residues.

This clonotype was observed a few times. The gene calls are TRBV7-2 and TRBJ2-7; 9 nucleotides line up with TRBD2. CDR1 and CDR2 from the germline V gene are SGHTA and FQGNSA. V was pared by 2 bases and J by 5 bases, with 7 bases of the junction left unmatched. The CDR3 extends over 15 amino acids. CDR3 protein: CASSLRGTSFHEQYF. The CDR3 nucleotides read TGTGCCAGCAGCTTACGGGGGACTAGCTTCCACGAGCAGTACTTC.

The table lists this clonotype with many counts. The gene calls are TRBV6-6 and TRBJ1-1; 8 bases agree with TRBD1. This CDR3 is built from 14 residues. V shed 8 bases and J 5 bases; nucleotides not matched to a gene: 10. Germline CDR1 MNHNY, CDR2 SVGAGI (reference sequence). CDR3 region: CASDDWTGITEAFF. CDR3 nucleotides: TGTGCCAGCGATGACTGGACAGGGATAACTGAAGCTTTCTTT.

As concerns this clonotype: A read error may explain this, as a much larger clone is one base away. This chain uses TRBV29-1 with TRBJ2-1; 12 positions agree with TRBD1. V dropped 6 bases and J dropped 6; count of bases not matched to a gene: 6. The CDR3 covers 14 residues. The germline V gene encodes CDR1 SQVTM and CDR2 ANQGSEA. CDR3: CSVGTGGASNEQFF. CDR3 DNA: TGCAGCGTGGGGACAGGGGGCGCGTCCAATGAGCAGTTCTTC.

About this clonotype: Its ends do not fully match the called genes, so a read error is possible. This chain uses TRBV7-6 with TRBJ1-2, with D unresolved. The length of the CDR3 is 13 residues. Per germline, CDR1 SGHVS and CDR2 FNYEAQ. The CDR3 region is CVSSPTEHYGYTF. The CDR3 DNA is TGTGTCAGCAGCCCCACAGAGCACTATGGCTACACCTTC.

DNA for the CDR3: TGTGCCAGCAGCTTGGCGGGGCCAGTTTATTCCTACGAGCAGTACTTC. Its protein product is CASSLAGPVYSYEQYF. The gene calls are TRBV5-6 and TRBJ2-7; either TRBD1 or TRBD2 may supply D (5 bases each). The CDR3 has 16 residues. V lost 0 bases to trimming and J lost 1 base, with 14 bases between them. The germline gives CDR1 SGHDT, CDR2 YYEEEE.

The CDR3 reads CASSDPRLGLFTDTQYF. The CDR3 nucleotides are TGTGCCAGCAGTGACCCAAGGCTCGGACTATTCACAGATACGCAGTATTTT. The chain employs TRBV2 and TRBJ2-3, with D maybe TRBD2 (6 bases). The V gene lost 3 bases and the J gene lost 2 bases, with 18 bases spanning the gap. This CDR3 is built from 17 residues. Per the germline V gene, CDR1 is SNHLY and CDR2 is FYNNEI.

This clonotype was observed a few times. This sequence joins TRBV20-1 and TRBJ2-3, with 13 bases lining up with TRBD2. Germline V lookup: CDR1 DFQATT, CDR2 SNEGSKA (reference sequence). J lost 4 bases, V lost 5 bases, and 15 bases had no gene match. This CDR3 has 18 residues. The CDR3 coding sequence is TGCAGTGCTGGACAAACCACGCGGACTAGCGGGAGCGCAGATACGCAGTATTTT. Protein: CSAGQTTRTSGSADTQYF.

As for this clonotype: This could be a read error, since a much larger clone is one nucleotide away. CDR3 residues: CARGTGDNTEAFF. DNA for the CDR3: TGTGCCCGGGGGACAGGCGATAACACTGAAGCTTTCTTT. The chain employs TRBV30 and TRBJ1-1; 8 bases agree with TRBD1. After removal of 8 bases from V and 2 bases from J, the junction contained 7 bases not matched to a gene. This CDR3 spans 13 amino acids. Germline V gene sequence: CDR1 GTSNPN, CDR2 SVGIG (reference sequence).

This clonotype was picked up a small number of times. The J gene is TRBJ2-2, the V gene TRBV11-2; unclear D gene. This CDR3 region has 15 residues. Deletions cut 4 bases from V and 5 bases from J, with 14 bases between. Germline CDR1 and CDR2: SGHAT and FQNNGV. The CDR3: CASSWMVGGTGELFF. The CDR3 region has the DNA TGTGCCAGCAGCTGGATGGTGGGTGGGACCGGGGAGCTGTTTTTT.

The sample holds one count of this clonotype. Since a much larger clone is just one base distant, this may be a read error. The genes are TRBV7-9 and TRBJ2-3; D remains unclear. Deletions cut 4 bases from V and 1 base from J, with 9 bases between. Germline V gene data show CDR1 as SEHNR and CDR2 as FQNEAQ (reference sequence). The length of the CDR3 is 14 residues. CDR3 residues: CASSWADRTDTQYF. The CDR3 coding sequence is TGTGCCAGCAGCTGGGCGGACCGCACAGATACGCAGTATTTT. Looking up the rest from reference TRBV7-9 and TRBJ2-3 gives the full variable domain: DTGVSQNPRHKITKRGQNVTFRCDPISEHNRLYWYRQTLGQGPEFLTYFQNEAQLEKSRLLSDRFSAERPKGSFSTLEIQRTEQGDSAMYLCASSWADRTDTQYFGPGTRLTVL.

This clonotype showed up many times. This rearrangement joins TRBV4-1 to TRBJ2-7; possibly TRBD1 for D (5 bases). Trimming took off 4 bases at V and 2 bases at J, with 12 bases between the two ends. This CDR3 is built from 14 residues. Per the germline V gene, CDR1 is MGHRA and CDR2 is YSYEKL. CDR3 DNA: TGCGCCAGCAGCCTAACAGACAGTGCCTACGAGCAGTACTTC. Translated: CASSLTDSAYEQYF.

V usage is TRBV27 and J usage is TRBJ2-1, with TRBD1 matching 9 bases. J was trimmed by 9 bases and V by 8 bases; bases with no gene match: 11. The CDR3 sequence is 14 residues long. CDR1 and CDR2 from the germline V gene are MNHEY and SMNVEV (reference sequence). The CDR3 sequence is CASGPHRGPGEQFF. For the CDR3, the DNA is TGTGCCAGCGGACCGCACAGGGGGCCTGGTGAGCAGTTCTTC.

This clonotype was seen more than once but under ten times. This chain links TRBV5-4 with TRBJ2-7; 9 bases fit TRBD1. Germline CDR1 SGHNT, CDR2 YYREEE (reference sequence). This CDR3 comprises 15 residues. The J segment lost 5 bases and the V segment lost 2 bases, leaving 8 bases of the junction unmatched. CDR3 DNA: TGTGCCAGCAGCTTAACCGGGACAGGGAAGCACGAGCAGTACTTC. Its translation is CASSLTGTGKHEQYF.

The chain is built from TRBV6-1 and TRBJ1-1; 10 nucleotides line up with TRBD1. Germline CDR1 is MNHNS and CDR2 is SASEGT. V shed 7 bases, J shed 3 bases, and the junction held 2 bases outside the gene matches. This CDR3 spans 13 amino acids. CDR3 loop: CASKDRGYTEAFF. The CDR3 nucleotides are TGTGCCAGCAAGGACAGGGGGTACACTGAAGCTTTCTTT.